This TCR beta chain is from a study of regulatory T cells in long-lasting Graves disease. Investigators prepared the TCR beta libraries by applying iRepertoire HTBI primers and Arm-PCR of CDR3 regions. One entry per CDR3 protein results from TCRdb running MiXCR on the multiplex PCR reads. Among roughly 430,000 distinct CDR3 sequences listed, less than 20% were seen once. This clonotype was observed many times. As for time point: newly diagnosed GD, antithyroid drugs for less than 3 months. Isolated PBMC RNA provided the starting material for the TCR library. The CDR3 runs 13 residues. Germline CDR1 is MNHEY and CDR2 is SVGEGT. V shed 7 bases and J shed 10 bases, with 19 bases lying between them. These sequences were also reported in another study, on T cells in Graves' hyperthyroidism and ophthalmopathy.

The sequencing used peripheral blood mononuclear cells (PBMCs), collected at new diagnosis, from a patient treated with antithyroid drugs. The clonotype comes from a woman aged 30 to 39 with Graves disease. This chain links TRBV6-2 or TRBV6-3 with TRBJ1-1, with D unclear. In DNA form, the CDR3 reads TGTGCCAGCACCCTGGCGGGGATGGGCAGAGCTTTCTTT. This translates into CASTLAGMGRAFF.